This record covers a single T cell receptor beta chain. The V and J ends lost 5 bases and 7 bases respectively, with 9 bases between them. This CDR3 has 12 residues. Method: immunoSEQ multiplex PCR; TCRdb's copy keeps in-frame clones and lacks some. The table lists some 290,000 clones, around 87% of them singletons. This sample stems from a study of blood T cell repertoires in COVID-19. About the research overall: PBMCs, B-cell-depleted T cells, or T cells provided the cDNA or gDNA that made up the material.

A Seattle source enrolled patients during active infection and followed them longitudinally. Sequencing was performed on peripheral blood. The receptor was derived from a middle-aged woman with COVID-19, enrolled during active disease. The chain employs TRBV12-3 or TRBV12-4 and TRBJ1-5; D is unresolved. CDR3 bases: TGTGCCAGCAGTATCGGAGGGCAGCCCCAGCATTTT. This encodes CASSIGGQPQHF.